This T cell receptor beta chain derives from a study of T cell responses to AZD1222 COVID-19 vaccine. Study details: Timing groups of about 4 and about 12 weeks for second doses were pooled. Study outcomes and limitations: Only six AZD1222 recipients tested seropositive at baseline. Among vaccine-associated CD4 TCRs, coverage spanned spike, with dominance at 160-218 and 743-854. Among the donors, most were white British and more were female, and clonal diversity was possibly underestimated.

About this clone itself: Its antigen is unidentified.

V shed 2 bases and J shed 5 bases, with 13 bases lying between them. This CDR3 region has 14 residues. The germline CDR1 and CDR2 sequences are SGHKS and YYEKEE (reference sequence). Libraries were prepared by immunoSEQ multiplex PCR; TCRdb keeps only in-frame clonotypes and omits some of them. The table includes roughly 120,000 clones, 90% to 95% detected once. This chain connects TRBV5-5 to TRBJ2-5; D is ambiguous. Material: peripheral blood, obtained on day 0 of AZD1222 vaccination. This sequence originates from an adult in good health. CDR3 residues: CASSFRGRQETQYF. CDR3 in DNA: TGTGCCAGCAGCTTTCGCGGTCGCCAGGAGACCCAGTACTTC. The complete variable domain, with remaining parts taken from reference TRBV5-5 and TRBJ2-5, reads DAGVTQSPTHLIKTRGQQVTLRCSPISGHKSVSWYQQVLGQGPQFIFQYYEKEERGRGNFPDRFSARQFPNYSSELNVNALLLGDSALYLCASSFRGRQETQYFGPGTRLLVL.